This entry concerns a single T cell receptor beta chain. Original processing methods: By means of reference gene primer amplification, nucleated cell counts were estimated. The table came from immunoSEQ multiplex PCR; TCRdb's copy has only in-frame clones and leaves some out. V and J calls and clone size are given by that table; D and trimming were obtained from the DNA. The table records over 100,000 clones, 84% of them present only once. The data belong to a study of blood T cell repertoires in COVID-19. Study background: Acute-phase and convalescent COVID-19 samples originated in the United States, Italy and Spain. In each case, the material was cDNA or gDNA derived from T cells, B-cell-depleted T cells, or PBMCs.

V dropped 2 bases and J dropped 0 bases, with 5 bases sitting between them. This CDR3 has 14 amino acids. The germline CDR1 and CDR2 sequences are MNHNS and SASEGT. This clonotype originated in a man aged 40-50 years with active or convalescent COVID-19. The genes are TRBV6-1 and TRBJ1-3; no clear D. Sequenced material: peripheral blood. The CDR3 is CASSEQASGNTIYF. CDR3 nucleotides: TGTGCCAGCAGTGAACAGGCCTCTGGAAACACCATATATTTT.